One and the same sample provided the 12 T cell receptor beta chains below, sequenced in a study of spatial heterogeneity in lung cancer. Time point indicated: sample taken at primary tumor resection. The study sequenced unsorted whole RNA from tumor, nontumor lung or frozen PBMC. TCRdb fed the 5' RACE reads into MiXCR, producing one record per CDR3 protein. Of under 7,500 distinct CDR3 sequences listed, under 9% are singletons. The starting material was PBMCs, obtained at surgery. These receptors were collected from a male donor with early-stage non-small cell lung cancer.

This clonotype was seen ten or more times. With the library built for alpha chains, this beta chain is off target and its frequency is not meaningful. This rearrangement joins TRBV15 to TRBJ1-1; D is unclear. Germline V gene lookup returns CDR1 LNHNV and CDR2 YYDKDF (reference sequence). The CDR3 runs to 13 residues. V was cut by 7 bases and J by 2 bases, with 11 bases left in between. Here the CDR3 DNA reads TGTGCCACCAACCCGGGTTCAAACACTGAAGCTTTCTTT. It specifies CATNPGSNTEAFF. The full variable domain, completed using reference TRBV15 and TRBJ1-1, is DAMVIQNPRYQVTQFGKPVTLSCSQTLNHNVMYWYQQKSSQAPKLLFHYYDKDFNNEADTPDNFQSRRPNTSFCFLDIRSPGLGDTAMYLCATNPGSNTEAFFGQGTRLTVV.

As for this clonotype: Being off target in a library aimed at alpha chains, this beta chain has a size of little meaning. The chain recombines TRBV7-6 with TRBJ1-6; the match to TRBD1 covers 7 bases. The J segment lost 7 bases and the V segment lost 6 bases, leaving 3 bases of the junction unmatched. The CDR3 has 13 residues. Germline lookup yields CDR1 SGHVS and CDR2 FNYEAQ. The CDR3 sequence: CASSSTGNSPLHF. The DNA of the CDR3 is TGTGCCAGCAGTTCGACAGGGAATTCACCCCTCCACTTT.

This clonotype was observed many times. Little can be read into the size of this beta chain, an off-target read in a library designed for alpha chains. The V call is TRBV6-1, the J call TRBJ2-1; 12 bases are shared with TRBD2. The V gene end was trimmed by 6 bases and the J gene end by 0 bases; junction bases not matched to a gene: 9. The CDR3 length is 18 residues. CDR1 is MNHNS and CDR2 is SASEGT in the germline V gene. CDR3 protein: CASRRTSGGFSSYNEQFF. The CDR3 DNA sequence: TGTGCCAGCAGGAGAACTAGCGGGGGGTTCTCCTCCTACAATGAGCAGTTCTTC.

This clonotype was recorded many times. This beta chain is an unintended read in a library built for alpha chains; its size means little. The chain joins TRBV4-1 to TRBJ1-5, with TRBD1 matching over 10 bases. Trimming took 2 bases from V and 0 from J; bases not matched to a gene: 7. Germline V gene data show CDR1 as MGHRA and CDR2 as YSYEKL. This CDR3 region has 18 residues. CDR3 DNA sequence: TGCGCCAGCAGCCAATCCGGGACAGGGGTTACTAGCAATCAGCCCCAGCATTTT. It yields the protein CASSQSGTGVTSNQPQHF.

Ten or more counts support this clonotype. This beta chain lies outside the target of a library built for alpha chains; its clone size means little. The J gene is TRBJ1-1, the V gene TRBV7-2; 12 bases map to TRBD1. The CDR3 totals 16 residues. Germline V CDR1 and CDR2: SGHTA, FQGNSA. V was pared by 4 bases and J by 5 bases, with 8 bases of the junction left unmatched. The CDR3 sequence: CASSWGQGAGETEAFF. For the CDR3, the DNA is TGTGCCAGCAGCTGGGGACAGGGGGCGGGAGAGACTGAAGCTTTCTTT. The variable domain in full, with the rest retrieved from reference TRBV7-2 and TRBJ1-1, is GAGVSQSPSNKVTEKGKDVELRCDPISGHTALYWYRQSLGQGLEFLIYFQGNSAPDKSGLPSDRFSAERTGGSVSTLTIQRTQQEDSAVYLCASSWGQGAGETEAFFGQGTRLTVV.

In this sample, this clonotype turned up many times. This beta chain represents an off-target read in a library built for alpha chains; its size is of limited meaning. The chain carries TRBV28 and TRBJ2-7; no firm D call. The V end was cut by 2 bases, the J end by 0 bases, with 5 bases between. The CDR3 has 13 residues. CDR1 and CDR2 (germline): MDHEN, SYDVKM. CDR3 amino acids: CASSLSVSYEQYF. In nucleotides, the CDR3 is TGTGCCAGCAGTTTAAGCGTCTCCTACGAGCAGTACTTC. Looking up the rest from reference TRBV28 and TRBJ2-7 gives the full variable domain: DVKVTQSSRYLVKRTGEKVFLECVQDMDHENMFWYRQDPGLGLRLIYFSYDVKMKEKGDIPEGYSVSREKKERFSLILESASTNQTSMYLCASSLSVSYEQYFGPGTRLTVT.

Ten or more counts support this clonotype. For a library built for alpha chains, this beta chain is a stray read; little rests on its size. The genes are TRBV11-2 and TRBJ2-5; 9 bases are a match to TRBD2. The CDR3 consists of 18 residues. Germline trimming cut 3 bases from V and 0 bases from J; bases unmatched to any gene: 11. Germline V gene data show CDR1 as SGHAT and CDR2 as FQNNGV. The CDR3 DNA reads TGTGCCAGCAGCTTCCGTCAACTTCTAGCGGGGCACCAAGAGACCCAGTACTTC. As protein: CASSFRQLLAGHQETQYF.

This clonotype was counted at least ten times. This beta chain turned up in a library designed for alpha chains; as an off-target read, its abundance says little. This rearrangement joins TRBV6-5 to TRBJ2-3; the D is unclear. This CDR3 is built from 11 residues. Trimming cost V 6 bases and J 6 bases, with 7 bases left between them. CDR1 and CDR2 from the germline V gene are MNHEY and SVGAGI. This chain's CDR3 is CASRGMDTQYF. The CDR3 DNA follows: TGTGCCAGCAGGGGGATGGATACGCAGTATTTT.

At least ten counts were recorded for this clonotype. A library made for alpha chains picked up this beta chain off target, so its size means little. The CDR3 sequence is CASRIYFSSYEQYF. CDR3 coding DNA: TGTGCCAGCCGAATCTATTTTAGCTCCTACGAGCAGTACTTC. V gene TRBV25-1 combines with J gene TRBJ2-7; D is undetermined. Trimming took 8 bases from V and 0 from J, leaving 14 bases between them. CDR1 and CDR2 from the germline V gene are MGHDK and SYGVNS. The CDR3 totals 14 residues.

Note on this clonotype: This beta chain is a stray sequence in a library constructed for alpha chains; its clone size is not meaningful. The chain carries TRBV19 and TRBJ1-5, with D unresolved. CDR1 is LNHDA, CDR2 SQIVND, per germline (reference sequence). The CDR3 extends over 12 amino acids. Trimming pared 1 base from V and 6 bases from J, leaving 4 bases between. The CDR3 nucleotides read TGTGCCAGTAGTATAGTAGGTCAGCCCCAGCATTTT. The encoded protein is CASSIVGQPQHF.

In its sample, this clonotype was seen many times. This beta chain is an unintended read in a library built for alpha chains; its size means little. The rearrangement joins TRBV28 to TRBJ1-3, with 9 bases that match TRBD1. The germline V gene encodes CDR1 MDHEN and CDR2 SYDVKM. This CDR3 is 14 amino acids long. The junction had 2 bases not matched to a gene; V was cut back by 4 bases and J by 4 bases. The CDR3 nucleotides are TGTGCCAGCAGTTGGGGGACAGGGGGAAACACCATATATTTT. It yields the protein CASSWGTGGNTIYF.

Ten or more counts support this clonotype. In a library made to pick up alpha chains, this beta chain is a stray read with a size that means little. CDR3 sequence reads: CSARDMTSGGETQYF. Here the CDR3 DNA reads TGCAGTGCTAGAGATATGACTAGCGGGGGGGAGACCCAGTACTTC. The chain has TRBV20-1 and TRBJ2-5; 13 bases match TRBD2. The V and J ends lost 0 bases and 5 bases, in that order; junction bases with no gene match: 3. The CDR3 loop spans 15 amino acids. Looked up from germline, CDR1 is DFQATT and CDR2 is SNEGSKA (reference sequence).